This T cell receptor (beta chain) was sequenced for a study of human T cells and chemical hapten exposure. Study-wide results and caveats: TCRs whose frequency exceeded 1 in 1000 remained the same following DPC sensitization.

Trimming stripped 0 bases from V and 6 bases from J, with 12 bases between. Per the germline V gene, CDR1 is MNHEY and CDR2 is SVGEGT. This CDR3 is 15 amino acids long. Single cDNA molecules in the library carried unique molecular identifiers attached during preparation. Source study methods: A per-sample median of about 96,000 TCRs was observed, with counts ranging from roughly 23,224 to 700,000. From the 5' RACE reads, TCRdb called clonotypes with MiXCR, one entry per CDR3 protein. TCRdb's processing, not the authors' own work, is the source of the V and J calls. The table includes 130,000 or so distinct CDR3 sequences, 3.5% to 5% detected once. The starting material, unfractionated whole blood, was used for total RNA extraction. This clonotype was picked up many times. No antigen is known for it.

The origin of this receptor is a female donor in good health. The chain combines TRBV6-2 or TRBV6-3 with TRBJ1-5, with TRBD1 as a possible D gene (5 bases). The CDR3 loop is CASSYSEGDAQPQHF. CDR3 in DNA: TGTGCCAGCAGTTACTCGGAAGGGGATGCTCAGCCCCAGCATTTT.